This T cell receptor (beta chain) was observed in a study of shared clonotypes between healthy human individuals. Naive CD8 isolation took CD45RO-negative cells positively selected for CCR7 and excluded terminally differentiated effector memory CD45RA+ cells. TCRdb's copy holds only in-frame clones and misses some; the assay was immunoSEQ multiplex PCR. The sample holds roughly 590,000 clones, roughly 96% seen once. Germline V gene lookup returns CDR1 SGHVS and CDR2 FQNEAQ. The ends lost 8 bases at V and 3 bases at J; junction bases unmatched: 11. This CDR3 region has 17 residues. Sequencing was done on a sample of naive CD8+ T cells sorted from blood. This receptor was obtained from a woman under 40 in good health. This chain links TRBV7-8 with TRBJ2-2; TRBD1 matches at 11 bases. CDR3 in amino acids: CASLTGTGGLYTGELFF. The CDR3 DNA sequence: TGTGCCAGCCTGACCGGGACAGGGGGATTGTACACCGGGGAGCTGTTTTTT.